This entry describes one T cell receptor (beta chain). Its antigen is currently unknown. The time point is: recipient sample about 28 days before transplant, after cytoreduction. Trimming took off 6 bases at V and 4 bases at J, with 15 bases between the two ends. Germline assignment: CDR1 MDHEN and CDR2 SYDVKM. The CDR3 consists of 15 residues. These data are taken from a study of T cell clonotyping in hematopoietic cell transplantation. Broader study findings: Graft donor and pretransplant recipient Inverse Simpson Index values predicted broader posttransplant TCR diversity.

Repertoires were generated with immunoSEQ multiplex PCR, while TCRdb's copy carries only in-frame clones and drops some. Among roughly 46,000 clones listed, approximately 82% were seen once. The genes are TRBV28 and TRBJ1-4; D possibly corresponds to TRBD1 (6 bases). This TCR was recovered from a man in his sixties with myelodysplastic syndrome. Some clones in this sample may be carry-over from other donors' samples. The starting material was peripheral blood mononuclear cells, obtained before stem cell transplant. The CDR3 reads CASSPYGQYNEKLFF. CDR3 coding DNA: TGTGCCAGCAGCCCCTATGGACAGTATAATGAAAAACTGTTTTTT.